These 27 T cell receptor beta chains share one sample of origin, sequenced in a study of T cell repertoires in cytomegalovirus infection (dated by TCRdb to the late 2010s). The treatment or condition tag for this specimen amounts to: in vitro stimulation with specific CMV peptide epitopes to enrich CMV-specific T cells. Their antigens are not known. The sequencer listed for this sample is Illumina HiSeq 1500. The public reads were reanalyzed by TCRdb: fastp trimming at Q25, MiXCR alignment, in-frame beta chains only. Each record represents a unique CDR3 protein, reported with the most common genes and DNA among its rows. The sample table contains under 450,000 distinct CDR3 sequences; only one count was recorded for about 32% of them. The ten most abundant clones make up about 13% of the sample. Sequenced material: cultured PBMCs, taken from culture after CMV antigen stimulation. The receptors here all came from a human donor in good health (CMV status not recorded). Some clones in this sample may be carry-over from other donors' samples.

This clonotype was seen a handful of times. The gene calls are TRBV7-9 and TRBJ2-5, with 7 bases that match TRBD1. V shed 5 bases and J 2 bases; nucleotides not matched to a gene: 8. Germline loops: CDR1 SEHNR, CDR2 FQNEAQ (reference sequence). The CDR3 covers 15 residues. This chain's CDR3 is CASSLLQGNQETQYF. The CDR3 DNA reads TGTGCCAGCAGCCTATTACAGGGGAATCAAGAGACCCAGTACTTC.

This clonotype was observed a few times. The J gene is TRBJ2-6, the V gene TRBV7-6; 8 bases line up with TRBD1. Germline V gene data show CDR1 as SGHVS and CDR2 as FNYEAQ. Germline trimming cut 1 base from V and 0 bases from J; bases unmatched to any gene: 2. The CDR3 contains 17 residues. CDR3 sequence reads: CASSLGDRLSGANVLTF. The DNA for the CDR3 is TGTGCCAGCAGCTTAGGGGACAGGCTCTCTGGGGCCAACGTCCTGACTTTC.

The chain combines TRBV12-3 or TRBV12-4 with TRBJ1-2; D ambiguous. V was trimmed by 6 bases and J by 2 bases, leaving 10 bases between them. CDR3 size: 13 residues. The CDR3 nucleotides are TGTGCCAGCAGCCCTGACGGAAACTATGGCTACACCTTC. It translates to CASSPDGNYGYTF.

This chain uses TRBV4-3 with TRBJ2-1; 8 bases agree with TRBD2. The junction had 6 bases not matched to a gene; V was cut back by 4 bases and J by 4 bases. The CDR3 sequence is 15 residues long. CDR1 and CDR2 from the germline V gene are LGHNA and YSLEER. DNA of the CDR3: TGCGCCAGCAGCCCCTCTAGCGGGCGATACAATGAGCAGTTCTTC. Residues: CASSPSSGRYNEQFF.

The rearrangement links TRBV19 to TRBJ2-3; 11 positions match TRBD2. V trimming: 8 bases; J trimming: 3 bases; junction bases outside the gene matches: 1. This CDR3 spans 13 amino acids. In germline, CDR1 is LNHDA, CDR2 SQIVND (reference sequence). CDR3 sequence: CASLAGGTDTQYF. The CDR3 DNA sequence: TGTGCCAGTCTAGCGGGAGGAACAGATACGCAGTATTTT. Supplemented by reference TRBV19 and TRBJ2-3, the full variable domain reads DGGITQSPKYLFRKEGQNVTLSCEQNLNHDAMYWYRQDPGQGLRLIYYSQIVNDFQKGDIAEGYSVSREKKESFPLTVTSAQKNPTAFYLCASLAGGTDTQYFGPGTRLTVL.

V is TRBV5-1 and J is TRBJ2-3, with D possibly being TRBD1 or TRBD2 (6 bases each). V lost 0 bases and J 4 bases, leaving 15 bases between the germline ends. This CDR3 contains 16 residues. Germline-derived CDR1 and CDR2 are SGHRS and YFSETQ. The DNA of the CDR3 is TGCGCCAGCAGCTTGGCGGACAGCGGGTGGTCAGATACGCAGTATTTT. Its translation is CASSLADSGWSDTQYF. The whole variable domain, filled in from reference TRBV5-1 and TRBJ2-3, reads KAGVTQTPRYLIKTRGQQVTLSCSPISGHRSVSWYQQTPGQGLQFLFEYFSETQRNKGNFPGRFSGRQFSNSRSEMNVSTLELGDSALYLCASSLADSGWSDTQYFGPGTRLTVL.

The CDR3 sequence: CASTVDSYNYGYTF. The CDR3 DNA follows: TGTGCCAGCACGGTGGACAGCTATAACTATGGCTACACCTTC. This chain uses TRBV2 with TRBJ1-2; TRBD1 might be the D (6 bases). The V end was cut by 7 bases, the J end by 1 base, with 13 bases between. The CDR3 loop spans 14 amino acids. Germline V lookup: CDR1 SNHLY, CDR2 FYNNEI.

This clonotype was detected only once. V gene TRBV4-1 combines with J gene TRBJ1-4; 9 bases map to TRBD1. This CDR3 contains 15 residues. Per germline, CDR1 MGHRA and CDR2 YSYEKL. Germline trimming cut 3 bases from V and 12 bases from J; bases unmatched to any gene: 11. The CDR3 sequence: CASSHILYGDRELFF. Here the CDR3 DNA reads TGCGCCAGCAGCCATATCCTTTATGGGGACAGGGAACTGTTTTTT.

At least ten counts were recorded for this clonotype. The chain has TRBV7-2 and TRBJ2-2, with TRBD1 as a possible D gene (6 bases). The CDR3 covers 15 residues. The germline V gene encodes CDR1 SGHTA and CDR2 FQGNSA. V was clipped by 5 bases and J by 2 bases, with 12 bases between them. CDR3 in amino acids: CASSRRDTNTGELFF. The CDR3, as DNA: TGTGCCAGCAGCCGCCGGGACACCAACACCGGGGAGCTGTTTTTT.

This clonotype was observed a few times. The chain is built from TRBV7-9 and TRBJ2-7, with D possibly TRBD1 on 5 matching bases. Germline lookup yields CDR1 SEHNR and CDR2 FQNEAQ (reference sequence). The CDR3 extends over 14 amino acids. V was pared by 5 bases and J by 1 base, with 12 bases between. The CDR3 loop reads CASSPDSGSYEQYV. Here the CDR3 DNA reads TGTGCCAGCAGCCCTGACTCAGGGTCCTACGAGCAGTACGTC.

J is TRBJ2-5 and V is TRBV7-9; possible D gene TRBD1, 6 bases. Per germline, CDR1 SEHNR and CDR2 FQNEAQ (reference sequence). The CDR3 loop spans 15 amino acids. Trimming removed 1 base from V and 4 bases from J, with 13 bases in between. The CDR3 sequence: CASSLEQGIRETQYF. CDR3 nucleotide sequence: TGTGCCAGCAGCTTAGAGCAGGGGATCCGAGAGACCCAGTACTTC.

This clonotype was counted between two and nine times. V usage is TRBV10-3 and J usage is TRBJ2-1; 7 nucleotides match TRBD1. The CDR3 length is 14 residues. V was pared by 7 bases and J by 1 base, with 4 bases of the junction left unmatched. CDR1 is ENHRY, CDR2 SYGVKD, per germline. Here the CDR3 DNA reads TGTGCCATCAACCAGGGGGTATCCTACAATGAGCAGTTCTTC. As protein: CAINQGVSYNEQFF.

The gene calls are TRBV11-3 and TRBJ2-5, with 12 bases lining up with TRBD1. With V trimmed by 4 bases and J by 5 bases, 5 bases remained unmatched. The CDR3 consists of 15 residues. Germline CDR1 is SGHNT and CDR2 is YENEEA. The CDR3 nucleotides are TGTGCCAGCAGCTCCGGGACAGGGGGCCATGAGACCCAGTACTTC. Amino acid sequence: CASSSGTGGHETQYF.

The chain uses TRBV9 and TRBJ2-7; 7 nucleotides agree with TRBD2. CDR3 length equals 17 residues. The junction had 13 bases not matched to a gene; V was cut back by 4 bases and J by 0 bases. The germline CDR1 and CDR2 sequences are SGDLS and YYNGEE. The CDR3 bases are TGTGCCAGCAGCCCAAACCCCCCCGGGAGGACCTCCTACGAGCAGTACTTC. Residues: CASSPNPPGRTSYEQYF.

This clonotype was seen ten or more times. The J gene is TRBJ2-1, the V gene TRBV7-2; 9 nucleotides align to TRBD2. CDR3 length: 15 residues. The trim removed 4 bases at V and 1 base at J, leaving 2 bases unmatched. Germline V CDR1 and CDR2: SGHTA, FQGNSA. The CDR3 here is CASSSTSGSYNEQFF. The DNA for the CDR3 is TGTGCCAGCAGCTCGACTAGCGGTTCCTACAATGAGCAGTTCTTC.

V is TRBV7-4 and J is TRBJ2-1; 8 bases agree with TRBD2. This CDR3 has 13 amino acids. CDR1 and CDR2 (germline): SGHVT, SQSDAQ. Trimming at V came to 4 bases and at J to 10 bases, leaving 6 bases not matched to a gene. CDR3 DNA sequence: TGTGCCAGCAGCTCGGGACTAGTCAGCGAGCAGTTCTTC. Its translation is CASSSGLVSEQFF.

This chain joins TRBV28 and TRBJ1-5; 7 nucleotides line up with TRBD1. V trimming: 3 bases; J trimming: 0 bases; junction bases outside the gene matches: 8. CDR1 is MDHEN and CDR2 is SYDVKM in the germline V gene. The CDR3 length is 17 residues. The CDR3: CASSFGQVLYSNQPQHF. CDR3 DNA: TGTGCCAGCAGTTTCGGACAGGTACTTTATAGCAATCAGCCCCAGCATTTT.

This clonotype was counted a few times. V gene TRBV12-3 or TRBV12-4 combines with J gene TRBJ1-2, with TRBD1 identical over 8 bases. The J segment lost 4 bases and the V segment lost 5 bases, leaving 6 bases of the junction unmatched. CDR3 length: 14 residues. The CDR3 is CASSLRGRIYGYTF. CDR3 coding DNA: TGTGCCAGCAGTCTCAGGGGGCGCATCTATGGCTACACCTTC.

The chain combines TRBV2 with TRBJ2-6; the D is unclear. This CDR3 is built from 14 residues. V lost 7 bases and J 0 bases, leaving 7 bases between the germline ends. Germline CDR1 reads SNHLY; CDR2 reads FYNNEI. The DNA of the CDR3 is TGTGCCAGCACGACCAGCTCTGGGGCCAACGTCCTGACTTTC. Encoded protein: CASTTSSGANVLTF.

The chain links TRBV7-2 to TRBJ1-1, with D tentatively TRBD1 (6 bases). The CDR3 has 16 residues. Trimming left V 0 bases short and J 1 base short, with 12 bases between. From germline, CDR1 is SGHTA and CDR2 FQGNSA. CDR3 nucleotide sequence: TGTGCCAGCAGCTTAGCGCTTCAGGGGTGGAACACTGAAGCTTTCTTT. Amino acids: CASSLALQGWNTEAFF. The full variable domain, with the rest looked up from reference TRBV7-2 and TRBJ1-1, is GAGVSQSPSNKVTEKGKDVELRCDPISGHTALYWYRQSLGQGLEFLIYFQGNSAPDKSGLPSDRFSAERTGGSVSTLTIQRTQQEDSAVYLCASSLALQGWNTEAFFGQGTRLTVV.

This clonotype was seen many times. V is TRBV28 and J is TRBJ1-2; the D is unclear. Germline-derived CDR1 and CDR2 are MDHEN and SYDVKM. The CDR3 spans 12 residues. Trimming stripped 8 bases from V and 4 bases from J, with 11 bases between. As DNA, the CDR3 is TGTGCCAGCGGTACGAAGGGCTATGGCTACACCTTC. Translating it yields CASGTKGYGYTF.

This clonotype was recorded a few times. The chain links TRBV7-2 to TRBJ2-7, with 9 nucleotides matching TRBD2. The CDR3 has 13 residues. V was clipped by 10 bases and J by 4 bases; unmatched bases: 8. Germline V gene data show CDR1 as SGHTA and CDR2 as FQGNSA. This chain's CDR3 is CAIASGNEYEQYF. In nucleotides, the CDR3 is TGTGCCATAGCTAGCGGGAACGAGTACGAGCAGTACTTC.

Only a few counts were recorded for this clonotype. This rearrangement joins TRBV6-5 to TRBJ1-2; 7 nucleotides agree with TRBD1. Germline-derived CDR1 and CDR2 are MNHEY and SVGAGI. J was trimmed by 8 bases and V by 6 bases; bases with no gene match: 9. The CDR3 is 13 amino acids. Here the CDR3 DNA reads TGTGCCAGCAGACGCGACAGGGAGGGAGGCTACACCTTC. Its protein is CASRRDREGGYTF.

This clonotype was seen many times. V is TRBV7-2 and J is TRBJ2-1; D is unclear. Looked up from germline, CDR1 is SGHTA and CDR2 is FQGNSA. CDR3 size: 15 residues. V was shortened by 1 base and J by 5 bases, with 12 bases between the two germline ends. The CDR3, as DNA: TGTGCCAGCAGCTTAGGTTTCGGAGTGAACAATGAGCAGTTCTTC. This encodes CASSLGFGVNNEQFF.

This clonotype was detected a few times. This sequence joins TRBV2 and TRBJ2-1; tentatively, D is TRBD2 (6 bases). V lost 6 bases to trimming and J lost 12 bases, with 15 bases between them. Looked up from germline, CDR1 is SNHLY and CDR2 is FYNNEI. CDR3 size: 12 residues. The CDR3 loop is CASRKEGLGQFF. DNA of the CDR3: TGTGCCAGCAGAAAGGAGGGCCTGGGGCAGTTCTTC.

This clonotype has more than one count but fewer than ten. The CDR3 DNA reads TGCAGTGCTAGAGACCCCCGTCCTCGCTCCTACAATGAGCAGTTCTTC. Amino acid sequence: CSARDPRPRSYNEQFF. J is TRBJ2-1 and V is TRBV20-1; no definite D call. The CDR3 covers 16 residues. V was clipped by 0 bases and J by 0 bases, with 12 bases between them. CDR1 is DFQATT, CDR2 SNEGSKA, per germline (reference sequence).

Only a few counts were recorded for this clonotype. The V call is TRBV27, the J call TRBJ2-3; possibly TRBD2 for D (5 bases). CDR3 length: 16 residues. The V end was cut by 5 bases, the J end by 2 bases, with 17 bases between. Germline V gives CDR1 MNHEY, CDR2 SMNVEV (reference sequence). Written as DNA, the CDR3 is TGTGCCAGCAGTACCCTAGCCCCACAACTCACAGATACGCAGTATTTT. Translation: CASSTLAPQLTDTQYF.